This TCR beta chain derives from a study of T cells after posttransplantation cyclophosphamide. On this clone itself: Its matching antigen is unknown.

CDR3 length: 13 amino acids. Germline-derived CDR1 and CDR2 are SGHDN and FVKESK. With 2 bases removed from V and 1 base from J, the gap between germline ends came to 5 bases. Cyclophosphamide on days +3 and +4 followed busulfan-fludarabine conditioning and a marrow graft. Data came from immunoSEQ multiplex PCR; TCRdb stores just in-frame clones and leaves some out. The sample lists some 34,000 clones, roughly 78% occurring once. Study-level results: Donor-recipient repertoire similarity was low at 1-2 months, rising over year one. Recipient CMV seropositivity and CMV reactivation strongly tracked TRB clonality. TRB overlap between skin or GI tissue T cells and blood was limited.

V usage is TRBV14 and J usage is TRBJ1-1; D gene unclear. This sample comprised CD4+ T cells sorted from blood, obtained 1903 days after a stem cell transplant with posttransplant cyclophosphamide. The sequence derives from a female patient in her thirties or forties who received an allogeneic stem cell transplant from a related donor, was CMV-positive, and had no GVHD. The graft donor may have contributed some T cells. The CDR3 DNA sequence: TGTGCCAGCAGCCAAAACTGGAACACTGAAGCTTTCTTT. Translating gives CASSQNWNTEAFF.